This T cell receptor (beta chain) was recorded in a study of OX40 agonist ivuxolimab in advanced cancers. Overall study context: Partial responses were observed in three patients, of whom one had hepatocellular carcinoma and two had cutaneous melanoma.

The repertoire was sequenced with immunoSEQ multiplex PCR; TCRdb's copy has only in-frame clones and lacks some. The sample has about 82,000 clones; 90% are singletons. Findings and limits, study-wide: Within 6 weeks, CD4+ and CD8+ blood T cells expanded clonally at 0.1 to 3.0 mg/kg. Certain nonresponders likewise exhibited a low normalized T-cell clonal expansion. CD8+ T cells were the subset that, on average, had more expanded clones than CD4+.

Trimming cost V 2 bases and J 8 bases; bases outside gene matches: 5. The V gene's germline CDR1 is SGHRS and CDR2 YFSETQ. CDR3 length: 14 residues. Of note for this clone: Antigen: not known. Other DNA sequences from this sample encode an identical CDR3 as well.

V is TRBV5-1 and J is TRBJ1-4, with 8 bases matching TRBD1. This TCR was sampled from an adult with an advanced solid tumor such as melanoma, head and neck, liver or kidney cancer. The sequencing used CD4+ or CD8+ T cells sorted from blood, collected in a trial of the OX40 agonist ivuxolimab. CDR3 loop: CASSFGQGGEKLFF. The CDR3 nucleotides are TGCGCCAGCAGCTTTGGACAGGGAGGGGAAAAACTGTTTTTT.